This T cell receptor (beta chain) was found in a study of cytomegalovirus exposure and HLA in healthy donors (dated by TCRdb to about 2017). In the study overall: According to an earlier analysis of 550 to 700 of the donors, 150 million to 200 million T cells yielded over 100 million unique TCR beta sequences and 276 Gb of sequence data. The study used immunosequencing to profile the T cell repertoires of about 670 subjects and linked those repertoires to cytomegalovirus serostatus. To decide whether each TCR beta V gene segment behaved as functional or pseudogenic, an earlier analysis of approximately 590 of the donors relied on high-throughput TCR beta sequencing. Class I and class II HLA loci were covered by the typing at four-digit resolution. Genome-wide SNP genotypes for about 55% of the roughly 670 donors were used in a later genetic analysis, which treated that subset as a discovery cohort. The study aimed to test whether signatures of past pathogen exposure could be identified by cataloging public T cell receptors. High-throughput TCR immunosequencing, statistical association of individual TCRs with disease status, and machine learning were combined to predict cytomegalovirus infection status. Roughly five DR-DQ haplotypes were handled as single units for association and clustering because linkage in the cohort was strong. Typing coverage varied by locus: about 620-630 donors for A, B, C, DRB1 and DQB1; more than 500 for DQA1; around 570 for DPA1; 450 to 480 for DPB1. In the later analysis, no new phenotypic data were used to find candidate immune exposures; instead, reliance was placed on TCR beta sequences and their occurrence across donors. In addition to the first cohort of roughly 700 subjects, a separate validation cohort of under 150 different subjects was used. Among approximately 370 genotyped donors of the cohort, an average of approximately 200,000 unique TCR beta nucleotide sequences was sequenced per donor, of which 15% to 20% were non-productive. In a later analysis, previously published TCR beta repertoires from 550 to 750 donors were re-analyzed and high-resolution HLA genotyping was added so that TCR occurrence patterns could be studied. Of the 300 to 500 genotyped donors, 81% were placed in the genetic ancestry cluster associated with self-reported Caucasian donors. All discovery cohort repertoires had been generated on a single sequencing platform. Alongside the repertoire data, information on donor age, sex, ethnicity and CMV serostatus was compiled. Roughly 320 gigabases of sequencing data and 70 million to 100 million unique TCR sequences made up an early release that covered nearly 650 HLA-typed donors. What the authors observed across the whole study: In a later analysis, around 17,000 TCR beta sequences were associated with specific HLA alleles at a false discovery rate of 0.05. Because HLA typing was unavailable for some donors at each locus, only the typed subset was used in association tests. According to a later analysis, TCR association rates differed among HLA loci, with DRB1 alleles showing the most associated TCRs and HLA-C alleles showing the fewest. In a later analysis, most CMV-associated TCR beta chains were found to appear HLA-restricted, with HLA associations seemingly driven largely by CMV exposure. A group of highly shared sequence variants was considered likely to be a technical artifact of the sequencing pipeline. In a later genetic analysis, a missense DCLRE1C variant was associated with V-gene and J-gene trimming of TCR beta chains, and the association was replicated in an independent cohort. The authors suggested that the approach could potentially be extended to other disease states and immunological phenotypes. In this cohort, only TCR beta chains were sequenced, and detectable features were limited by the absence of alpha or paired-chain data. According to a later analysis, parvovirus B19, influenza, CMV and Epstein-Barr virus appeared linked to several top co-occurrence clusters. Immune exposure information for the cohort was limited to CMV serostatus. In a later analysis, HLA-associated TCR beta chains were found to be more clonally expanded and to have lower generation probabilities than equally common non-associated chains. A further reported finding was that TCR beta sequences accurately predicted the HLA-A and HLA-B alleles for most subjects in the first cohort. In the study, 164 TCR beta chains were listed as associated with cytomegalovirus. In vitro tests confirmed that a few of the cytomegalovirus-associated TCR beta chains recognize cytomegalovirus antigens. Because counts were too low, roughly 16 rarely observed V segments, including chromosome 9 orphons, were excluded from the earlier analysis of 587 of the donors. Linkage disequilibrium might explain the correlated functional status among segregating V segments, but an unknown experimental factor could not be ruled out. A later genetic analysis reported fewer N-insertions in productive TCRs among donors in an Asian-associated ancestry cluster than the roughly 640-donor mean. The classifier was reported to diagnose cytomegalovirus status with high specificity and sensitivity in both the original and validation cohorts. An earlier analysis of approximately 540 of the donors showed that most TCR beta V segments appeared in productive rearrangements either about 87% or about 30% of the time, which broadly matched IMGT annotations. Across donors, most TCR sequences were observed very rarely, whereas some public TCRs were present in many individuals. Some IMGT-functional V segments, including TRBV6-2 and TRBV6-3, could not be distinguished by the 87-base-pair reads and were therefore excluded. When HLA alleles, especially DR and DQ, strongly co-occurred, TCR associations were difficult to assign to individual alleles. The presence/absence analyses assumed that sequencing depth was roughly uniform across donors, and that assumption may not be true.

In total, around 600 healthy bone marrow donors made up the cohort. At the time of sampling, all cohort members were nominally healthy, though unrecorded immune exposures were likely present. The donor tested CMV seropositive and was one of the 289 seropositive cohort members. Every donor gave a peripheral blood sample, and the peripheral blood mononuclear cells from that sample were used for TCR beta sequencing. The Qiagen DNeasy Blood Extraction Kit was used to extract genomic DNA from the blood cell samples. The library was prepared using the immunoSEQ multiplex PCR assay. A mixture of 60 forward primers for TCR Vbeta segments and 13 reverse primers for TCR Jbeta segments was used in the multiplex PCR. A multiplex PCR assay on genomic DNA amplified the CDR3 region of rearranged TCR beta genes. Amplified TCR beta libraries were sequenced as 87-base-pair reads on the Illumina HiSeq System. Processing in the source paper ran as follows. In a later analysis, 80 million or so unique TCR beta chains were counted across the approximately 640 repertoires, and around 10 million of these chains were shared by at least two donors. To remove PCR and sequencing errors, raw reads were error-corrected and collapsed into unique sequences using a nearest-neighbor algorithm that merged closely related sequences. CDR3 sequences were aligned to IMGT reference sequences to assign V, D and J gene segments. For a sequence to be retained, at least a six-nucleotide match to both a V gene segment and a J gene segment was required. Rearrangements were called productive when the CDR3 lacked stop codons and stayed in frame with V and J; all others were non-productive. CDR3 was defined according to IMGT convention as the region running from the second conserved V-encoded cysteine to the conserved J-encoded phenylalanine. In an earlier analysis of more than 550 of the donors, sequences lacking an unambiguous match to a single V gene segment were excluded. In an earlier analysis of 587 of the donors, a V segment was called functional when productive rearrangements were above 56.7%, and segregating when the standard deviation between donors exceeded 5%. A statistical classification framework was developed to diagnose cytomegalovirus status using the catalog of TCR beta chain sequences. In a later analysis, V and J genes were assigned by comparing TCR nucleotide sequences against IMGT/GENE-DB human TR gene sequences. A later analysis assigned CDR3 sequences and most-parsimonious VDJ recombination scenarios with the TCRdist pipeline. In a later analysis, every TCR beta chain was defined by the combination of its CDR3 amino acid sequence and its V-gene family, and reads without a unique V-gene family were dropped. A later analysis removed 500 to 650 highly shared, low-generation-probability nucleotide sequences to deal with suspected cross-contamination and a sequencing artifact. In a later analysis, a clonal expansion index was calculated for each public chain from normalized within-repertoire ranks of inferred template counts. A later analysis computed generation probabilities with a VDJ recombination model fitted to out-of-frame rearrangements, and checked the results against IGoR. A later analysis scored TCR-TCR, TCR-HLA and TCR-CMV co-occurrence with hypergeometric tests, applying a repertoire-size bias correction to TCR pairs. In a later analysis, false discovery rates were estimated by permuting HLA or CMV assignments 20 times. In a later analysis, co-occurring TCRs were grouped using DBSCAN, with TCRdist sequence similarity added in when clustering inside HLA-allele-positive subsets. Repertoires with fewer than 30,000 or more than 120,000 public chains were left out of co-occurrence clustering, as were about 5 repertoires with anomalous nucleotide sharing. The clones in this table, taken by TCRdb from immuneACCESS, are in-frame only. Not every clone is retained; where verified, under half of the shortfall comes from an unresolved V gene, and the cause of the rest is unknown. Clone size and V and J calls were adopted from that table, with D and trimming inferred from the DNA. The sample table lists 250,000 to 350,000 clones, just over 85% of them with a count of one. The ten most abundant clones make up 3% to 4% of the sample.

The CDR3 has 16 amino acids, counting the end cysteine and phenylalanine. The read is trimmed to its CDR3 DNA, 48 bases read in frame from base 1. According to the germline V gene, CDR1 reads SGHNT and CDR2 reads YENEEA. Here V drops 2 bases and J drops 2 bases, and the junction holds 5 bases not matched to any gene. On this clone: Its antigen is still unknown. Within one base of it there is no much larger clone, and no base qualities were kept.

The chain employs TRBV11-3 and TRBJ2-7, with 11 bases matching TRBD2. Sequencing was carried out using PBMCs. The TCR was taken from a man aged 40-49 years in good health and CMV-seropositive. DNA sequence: TGTGCCAGCAGCTTATCCCTAGCGGGAGGAACCTACGAGCAGTACTTC. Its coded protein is CASSLSLAGGTYEQYF.